These 29 T cell receptor beta chains came from one sample sequenced in a study of CD8 T cells in Susac syndrome. Random hexamers were used to reverse transcribe an amount of about 0.45 to 1 ug RNA. MiXCR, applied by TCRdb to the immunoSEQ multiplex PCR reads, yields one record per CDR3 protein. Counted here are around 130,000 distinct CDR3 sequences, about 95% occurring once; the ten biggest clones make up over 0.095%. Source material: CD4+ T cells from PBMCs. The receptors here all came from a human donor with multiple sclerosis.

The rearrangement uses TRBV5-1 and TRBJ2-2; D is undetermined. Germline assignment: CDR1 SGHRS and CDR2 YFSETQ. V gave up 3 bases and J gave up 8 bases, with 14 bases separating them. The CDR3 covers 14 residues. CDR3 region: CASSSVGVGGELFF. CDR3 nucleotide sequence: TGCGCCAGCAGCTCAGTCGGAGTCGGAGGGGAGCTGTTTTTT.

This sequence joins TRBV30 and TRBJ1-4, with D possibly TRBD1 on 5 matching bases. The CDR3 contains 13 residues. Trimming removed 4 bases at V and 5 bases at J, with 11 bases between. The germline V gene encodes CDR1 GTSNPN and CDR2 SVGIG (reference sequence). As DNA, the CDR3 is TGTGCCTGGATGGGGCGAATCAATGAAAAACTGTTTTTT. Its translation: CAWMGRINEKLFF.

This chain links TRBV18 with TRBJ2-1; D gene unclear. Germline V gives CDR1 KGHSH, CDR2 LQKENI. V was shortened by 6 bases and J by 2 bases, with 14 bases between the two germline ends. This CDR3 region has 15 residues. CDR3 nucleotide sequence: TGTGCCAGCTCCTCTAGGGCGAATGCCTACAATGAGCAGTTCTTC. It yields the protein CASSSRANAYNEQFF.

The gene calls are TRBV29-1 and TRBJ2-7; 16 nucleotides match TRBD2. The junction had 8 bases not matched to a gene; V was cut back by 1 base and J by 2 bases. Germline V lookup: CDR1 SQVTM, CDR2 ANQGSEA. This CDR3 region has 18 residues. This chain's CDR3 is CSVEGMGLAGGKAYEQYF. Here the CDR3 DNA reads TGCAGCGTTGAAGGGATGGGACTAGCGGGAGGGAAGGCCTACGAGCAGTACTTC.

The genes are TRBV28 and TRBJ2-3; D is perhaps TRBD2 (5 bases). Trimming stripped 6 bases from V and 4 bases from J, with 20 bases between. Germline V gene sequence: CDR1 MDHEN, CDR2 SYDVKM. The CDR3 is made up of 16 amino acids. CDR3 in amino acids: CASSPTEVLRADTQYF. The CDR3 DNA reads TGTGCCAGCAGCCCTACGGAGGTTCTGCGCGCAGATACGCAGTATTTT.

The rearrangement joins TRBV7-9 to TRBJ1-5; D remains unclear. Per germline, CDR1 SEHNR and CDR2 FQNEAQ (reference sequence). CDR3 size: 15 residues. V was pared by 2 bases and J by 2 bases, with 10 bases between. The CDR3 here is CASSLYGEGNQPQHF. CDR3 bases: TGTGCCAGCAGCTTATATGGGGAAGGCAATCAGCCCCAGCATTTT.

With respect to this clonotype: A read error may account for a junction end that differs from germline. The chain links TRBV5-4 to TRBJ2-1, with TRBD2 matching 13 bases. The CDR3 runs to 15 residues. The germline V gene encodes CDR1 SGHNT and CDR2 YYREEE (reference sequence). The CDR3 DNA is TGTGCCAGCAGTTTGGGACTAGCGGGATACAATGAGCAGTTCTTC. This translates into CASSLGLAGYNEQFF.

V and J are TRBV29-1 and TRBJ1-5, with 9 bases that match TRBD1. V was pared by 4 bases and J by 0 bases, with 1 base of the junction left unmatched. CDR3 size: 14 residues. The germline V gene has CDR1 SQVTM and CDR2 ANQGSEA. The CDR3 nucleotides are TGCAGCGTTGGGACAGGGGATAGCAATCAGCCCCAGCATTTT. This translates into CSVGTGDSNQPQHF.

The chain carries TRBV18 and TRBJ1-6; 8 positions agree with TRBD1. The CDR3 covers 14 residues. J lost 8 bases, V lost 5 bases, and 5 bases had no gene match. The germline CDR1 and CDR2 sequences are KGHSH and LQKENI. The CDR3 coding sequence is TGTGCCAGCTCAGCACAGGGGGGTGATTCACCCCTCCACTTT. It encodes CASSAQGGDSPLHF. Full variable domain (missing parts from reference TRBV18 and TRBJ1-6): NAGVMQNPRHLVRRRGQEARLRCSPMKGHSHVYWYRQLPEEGLKFMVYLQKENIIDESGMPKERFSAEFPKEGPSILRIQQVVRGDSAAYFCASSAQGGDSPLHFGNGTRLTVT.

The rearrangement uses TRBV24-1 and TRBJ2-5; TRBD2 is a possible D gene (6 bases). CDR3 length equals 14 residues. V dropped 3 bases and J dropped 2 bases, with 9 bases sitting between them. In germline, CDR1 is KGHDR, CDR2 SFDVKD. CDR3 DNA: TGTGCCACCAGTGATACGGGAGCTCAAGAGACCCAGTACTTC. It codes for CATSDTGAQETQYF.

The genes are TRBV7-2 and TRBJ2-3; maybe TRBD1 (6 bases). V was cut by 2 bases and J by 0 bases, with 9 bases left in between. The CDR3 contains 15 residues. Per the germline V gene, CDR1 is SGHTA and CDR2 is FQGNSA. The CDR3 loop reads CASSLRGHSTDTQYF. The DNA of the CDR3 is TGTGCCAGCAGCTTAAGGGGACACAGCACAGATACGCAGTATTTT.

This clonotype has just one count. The chain employs TRBV12-3 or TRBV12-4 and TRBJ2-7; D not certain. The CDR3 runs to 14 residues. V gave up 5 bases and J gave up 6 bases, with 17 bases separating them. The DNA for the CDR3 is TGTGCCAGCAGTGGCGGATTCCCGTGGGGCGAGCAGTACTTC. This sequence encodes CASSGGFPWGEQYF.

CDR3 DNA: TGTGCCAGCAGGGGCAATGAGCAGTTCTTC. As protein: CASRGNEQFF. This chain joins TRBV28 and TRBJ2-1; D not certain. Trimming shortened V by 6 bases and J by 6 bases, and 3 bases separated the two germline ends. Germline CDR1 reads MDHEN; CDR2 reads SYDVKM. The CDR3 spans 10 residues.

V usage is TRBV7-2 and J usage is TRBJ2-2; 7 bases align to TRBD1. This CDR3 region has 16 residues. The germline CDR1 and CDR2 sequences are SGHTA and FQGNSA. J lost 6 bases, V lost 5 bases, and 12 bases had no gene match. The CDR3 nucleotides are TGTGCCAGCAGCCCAGGGACAGTTTCGTTTGCCGGGGAGCTGTTTTTT. Protein: CASSPGTVSFAGELFF.

V is TRBV27 and J is TRBJ2-7, with D possibly being TRBD1 (6 bases). The CDR3 sequence is 15 residues long. V lost 7 bases to trimming and J lost 2 bases, with 18 bases between them. CDR1 is MNHEY and CDR2 is SMNVEV in the germline V gene (reference sequence). The CDR3 protein is CASTLTRDKPYEQYF. CDR3 coding DNA: TGTGCCAGCACTCTGACCCGGGACAAGCCCTACGAGCAGTACTTC.

The chain uses TRBV24-1 and TRBJ1-5; D not resolved. The germline gives CDR1 KGHDR, CDR2 SFDVKD. The CDR3 is 13 residues long. V dropped 7 bases and J dropped 2 bases, with 8 bases sitting between them. In DNA, the CDR3 is TGTGCCACCAGCCCCGATGGCAATCAGCCCCAGCATTTT. It encodes CATSPDGNQPQHF.

The chain employs TRBV7-8 and TRBJ1-2; 10 bases match TRBD1. The CDR3 consists of 15 residues. V lost 5 bases, J lost 6 bases, and 9 bases stayed unmatched. Germline V gene sequence: CDR1 SGHVS, CDR2 FQNEAQ. The CDR3 loop is CASSTATGGRDGYTF. In DNA, the CDR3 is TGTGCCAGCAGCACAGCGACAGGGGGCCGGGATGGCTACACCTTC.

This clonotype was observed a single time. The chain has TRBV5-4 and TRBJ2-3; no reliable D call. Trimming took 8 bases from V and 2 from J, leaving 24 bases between them. This CDR3 is 17 amino acids long. CDR1 is SGHNT, CDR2 YYREEE, per germline (reference sequence). CDR3 sequence reads: CASFPTGQMWVTDTQYF. The CDR3 DNA follows: TGTGCCAGTTTCCCTACCGGCCAGATGTGGGTCACAGATACGCAGTATTTT.

The V and J genes are TRBV29-1 and TRBJ2-7; D is uncertain. V was clipped by 7 bases and J by 4 bases, with 11 bases between them. CDR1 and CDR2 (germline): SQVTM, ANQGSEA. CDR3 length: 11 amino acids. The CDR3: CSALLPYEQYF. DNA for the CDR3: TGCAGCGCCCTCTTACCGTACGAGCAGTACTTC.

The V and J genes are TRBV5-1 and TRBJ2-1; no reliable D call. V lost 4 bases and J 3 bases, leaving 11 bases between the germline ends. There are 14 residues in the CDR3. Germline-derived CDR1 and CDR2 are SGHRS and YFSETQ. The CDR3: CASSPGARYNEQFF. CDR3 bases: TGCGCCAGCAGCCCGGGCGCCCGCTACAATGAGCAGTTCTTC.

The chain joins TRBV3-1 to TRBJ2-5; D remains unclear. Trimming took 1 base from V and 2 from J, leaving 11 bases between them. Germline CDR1 and CDR2: LGHDT and YNNKEL (reference sequence). The CDR3 sequence is 15 residues long. DNA of the CDR3: TGTGCCAGCAGCCAAGCGTCGGGCACGCAAGAGACCCAGTACTTC. Amino acid sequence: CASSQASGTQETQYF.

This chain links TRBV14 with TRBJ2-1, with D hard to call. The germline V gene has CDR1 SGHDN and CDR2 FVKESK. V was clipped by 0 bases and J by 5 bases, with 14 bases between them. The CDR3 runs 16 residues. The CDR3 DNA sequence: TGTGCCAGCAGCCAAGAAGAAGGGATCTACAACAATGAGCAGTTCTTC. It translates to CASSQEEGIYNNEQFF.

The chain has TRBV20-1 and TRBJ1-1, with 9 bases fitting TRBD1. Germline-derived CDR1 and CDR2 are DFQATT and SNEGSKA (reference sequence). The CDR3 contains 13 residues. The V gene end was trimmed by 4 bases and the J gene end by 6 bases; junction bases not matched to a gene: 6. For the CDR3, the DNA is TGCAGTGCTACCAGACAGGGGGGGGCTGAAGCTTTCTTT. Amino acid sequence: CSATRQGGAEAFF.

The chain is built from TRBV18 and TRBJ2-5; TRBD2 is a possible D gene (6 bases). CDR1 and CDR2 from the germline V gene are KGHSH and LQKENI. This CDR3 is built from 15 residues. The V end lost 6 bases, the J end lost 2 bases, and 16 bases lay between the germline ends. CDR3 in amino acids: CASSSVGTQQETQYF. In nucleotides, the CDR3 is TGTGCCAGCTCGTCCGTCGGGACTCAGCAAGAGACCCAGTACTTC.

This chain joins TRBV20-1 and TRBJ2-5; D uncertain. This CDR3 contains 12 residues. The V end was cut by 3 bases, the J end by 3 bases, with 8 bases between. Germline CDR1 is DFQATT and CDR2 is SNEGSKA (reference sequence). CDR3 coding DNA: TGCAGTGCTAGTTCCCCCAAAGAGACCCAGTACTTC. Translation gives CSASSPKETQYF.

The chain carries TRBV2 and TRBJ1-5; D possibly corresponds to TRBD1 (5 bases). The germline V gene has CDR1 SNHLY and CDR2 FYNNEI. This CDR3 has 15 residues. The V and J ends lost 2 bases and 5 bases respectively, with 13 bases between them. The CDR3 protein is CASSERGRRDQPQHF. CDR3 coding DNA: TGTGCCAGCAGTGAACGGGGACGGCGAGATCAGCCCCAGCATTTT.

This chain uses TRBV9 with TRBJ2-3; tentative D call: TRBD2 (6 bases). The CDR3 sequence is 14 residues long. Trimming cost V 3 bases and J 5 bases, with 13 bases left between them. Looked up from germline, CDR1 is SGDLS and CDR2 is YYNGEE. CDR3 sequence reads: CASSAGLTRDTQYF. The CDR3, as DNA: TGTGCCAGCAGCGCCGGACTAACCAGAGATACGCAGTATTTT.

This chain links TRBV14 with TRBJ2-7, with 9 bases matching TRBD2. After removal of 4 bases from V and 7 bases from J, the junction contained 8 bases not matched to a gene. This CDR3 is built from 14 residues. In germline, CDR1 is SGHDN, CDR2 FVKESK. For the CDR3, the DNA is TGTGCCAGCAGCCTTTTAGCGGGAGCGCAGGAGCAGTACTTC. Translation gives CASSLLAGAQEQYF.

V gene TRBV21-1 combines with J gene TRBJ2-1; TRBD1, the D gene given by the table, was not confirmed from the DNA. TRBV21-1 has pseudogene status. The CDR3 is 14 amino acids. The DNA of the CDR3 is TGTGCCAGCGTCGACAGGGGGCGGCACAATGAGCAGTTCTTC. Translated, it gives CASVDRGRHNEQFF.